The 8 T cell receptor beta chains in this list originate from one sample, sequenced in a study of OX40 agonist ivuxolimab in advanced cancers. TCRdb's table, derived via immunoSEQ multiplex PCR, lists solely in-frame clones and lacks some. Of roughly 28,000 clones in the sample, roughly 84% are singletons; the top ten hold roughly 15%. The sequencing used CD4+ or CD8+ T cells sorted from blood, collected in a trial of the OX40 agonist ivuxolimab. Source of these receptors: an adult with an advanced solid tumor such as melanoma, head and neck, liver or kidney cancer.

The V call is TRBV2, the J call TRBJ1-5; D perhaps matches TRBD1 (6 bases). The germline CDR1 and CDR2 sequences are SNHLY and FYNNEI. V gave up 5 bases and J gave up 0 bases, with 11 bases separating them. CDR3 size: 15 residues. The CDR3 spells CASSSTGYSNQPQHF. The CDR3 bases are TGTGCCAGCAGTTCTACAGGGTATAGCAATCAGCCCCAGCATTTT.

V and J are TRBV4-3 and TRBJ2-1; D perhaps matches TRBD1 (6 bases). The CDR3 spans 16 residues. Trimming took 0 bases from V and 5 from J, leaving 14 bases between them. The germline gives CDR1 LGHNA, CDR2 YSLEER. The CDR3 here is CASSQDVVGQNNEQFF. The CDR3 DNA sequence: TGCGCCAGCAGCCAAGATGTGGTAGGACAGAACAATGAGCAGTTCTTC.

This CDR3 reads CASSLEEQYF. The CDR3 DNA reads TGCGCCAGCAGCTTGGAGGAGCAGTACTTC. The V call is TRBV5-1, the J call TRBJ2-7; D remains ambiguous. Germline lookup yields CDR1 SGHRS and CDR2 YFSETQ. The CDR3 consists of 10 residues. V lost 0 bases and J lost 7, with 2 bases in between.

The CDR3 DNA follows: TGTGCCAGCAGTGGGGGTGGGGCCCTCAGGAACATTCAGTACTTC. The encoded protein is CASSGGGALRNIQYF. This chain joins TRBV2 and TRBJ2-4; weak D call: TRBD1 (5 bases). This CDR3 is built from 15 residues. Per the germline V gene, CDR1 is SNHLY and CDR2 is FYNNEI. V lost 4 bases, J lost 7 bases, and 17 bases lay in between. Filled out from reference TRBV2 and TRBJ2-4, the complete variable domain reads EPEVTQTPSHQVTQMGQEVILRCVPISNHLYFYWYRQILGQKVEFLVSFYNNEISEKSEIFDDQFSVERPDGSNFTLKIRSTKLEDSAMYFCASSGGGALRNIQYFGAGTRLSVL.

The genes are TRBV7-3 and TRBJ2-7, with D maybe TRBD1 (6 bases). The CDR3 spans 14 residues. Germline V lookup: CDR1 SGHTA, CDR2 FQGTGA. Trimming left V 2 bases short and J 4 bases short, with 12 bases between. The CDR3 sequence is CASSLQGPGYEQYF. The CDR3 DNA follows: TGTGCCAGCAGCTTACAGGGGCCGGGGTACGAGCAGTACTTC.

V gene TRBV7-9 combines with J gene TRBJ1-5; D unclear. V lost 1 base to trimming and J lost 0 bases, with 7 bases between them. The CDR3 is 15 residues long. Germline V gene sequence: CDR1 SEHNR, CDR2 FQNEAQ (reference sequence). CDR3 DNA: TGTGCCAGCAGCTTAGGGCAGTATAGCAATCAGCCCCAGCATTTT. Translating gives CASSLGQYSNQPQHF.

V is TRBV5-4 and J is TRBJ2-5; a possible D gene is TRBD2 (5 bases). This CDR3 is built from 14 residues. Between the trimmed V and J ends, which lost 2 bases and 1 base, there was a span of 9 bases. Germline V gene lookup returns CDR1 SGHNT and CDR2 YYREEE (reference sequence). For the CDR3, the DNA is TGTGCCAGCAGCTTCGGTAGCGCCCAAGAGACCCAGTACTTC. Amino acid sequence: CASSFGSAQETQYF.

The rearrangement uses TRBV27 and TRBJ2-7, with 7 bases identical to TRBD1. The CDR3 loop spans 15 amino acids. Germline V CDR1 and CDR2: MNHEY, SMNVEV (reference sequence). The V segment lost 8 bases and the J segment 3 bases; nucleotides outside the gene matches: 13. CDR3 sequence reads: CASGDSFYPGYEQYF. CDR3 nucleotide sequence: TGTGCCAGCGGGGACAGCTTTTACCCCGGCTACGAGCAGTACTTC.